This entry lists 25 T cell receptor beta chains sequenced from one sample in a study of T cells after yellow fever vaccination. TCRdb reprocessed the 5' RACE reads via MiXCR and lists one record per CDR3 protein. The sample lists about 360,000 distinct CDR3 sequences; 6.2% were seen once. The source material was PBMCs, sampled 5 days after the yellow fever booster vaccination. The receptors originated from a man aged 30-40 years who received the YFV17D yellow fever vaccine.

The chain links TRBV6-2 or TRBV6-3 to TRBJ2-2; TRBD2 matches 13 bases. The germline CDR1 and CDR2 sequences are MNHEY and SVGEGT. The CDR3 is 20 amino acids. Losses at the gene ends were 6 bases for V and 1 base for J; bases not matched to a gene: 14. This CDR3 reads CASSPRTSGSVKGNTGELFF. The CDR3 DNA sequence: TGTGCCAGCAGCCCACGGACTAGCGGGAGTGTGAAAGGGAACACCGGGGAGCTGTTTTTT.

This clonotype has more than one count but fewer than ten. The chain recombines TRBV5-1 with TRBJ2-2; maybe TRBD1 (5 bases). The ends were cut back, 4 bases at V and 6 bases at J, with 19 bases in the middle. The germline V gene has CDR1 SGHRS and CDR2 YFSETQ. This CDR3 region has 16 residues. CDR3 bases: TGCGCCAGCAGCCAATCCCAGGGCTTTGAGTCCGGGGAGCTGTTTTTT. Its translation: CASSQSQGFESGELFF.

The chain has TRBV5-5 and TRBJ2-7; perhaps D is TRBD1 or TRBD2 (6 bases each). This CDR3 comprises 13 residues. CDR1 is SGHKS and CDR2 is YYEKEE in the germline V gene (reference sequence). Trimming shortened V by 5 bases and J by 3 bases, and 12 bases separated the two germline ends. DNA for the CDR3: TGTGCCAGCAGGGGGGGCACAGACTACGAGCAGTACTTC. It codes for CASRGGTDYEQYF. Full variable domain (rest looked up from reference TRBV5-5 and TRBJ2-7): DAGVTQSPTHLIKTRGQQVTLRCSPISGHKSVSWYQQVLGQGPQFIFQYYEKEERGRGNFPDRFSARQFPNYSSELNVNALLLGDSALYLCASRGGTDYEQYFGPGTRLTVT.

This clonotype was seen at least ten times. V gene TRBV20-1 combines with J gene TRBJ2-5; no clear D gene. CDR3 length equals 15 residues. V gave up 6 bases and J gave up 1 base, with 18 bases separating them. In germline, CDR1 is DFQATT, CDR2 SNEGSKA (reference sequence). The CDR3 spells CSATVTQHIQETQYF. CDR3 nucleotide sequence: TGCAGTGCCACCGTGACCCAGCACATCCAAGAGACCCAGTACTTC.

This clonotype was seen many times. No conserved phenylalanine or tryptophan is present at the end of the CDR3, so a read error is the likely explanation. The limits of the CDR3 on the DNA are not certain, so only TCRdb's listed CDR3 is given. This chain joins TRBV24-1 and TRBJ2-1. Germline loops: CDR1 KGHDR, CDR2 SFDVKD. The CDR3 comprises 8 residues, both ends counted. This CDR3 is CATWLTWS.

The chain links TRBV12-3 or TRBV12-4 to TRBJ2-7; 10 bases align to TRBD2. The CDR3 contains 15 residues. The trim removed 4 bases at V and 5 bases at J, leaving 8 bases unmatched. The CDR3 loop reads CASSSTGTSADEQYF. CDR3 DNA sequence: TGTGCCAGCAGTTCAACCGGGACTAGCGCCGACGAGCAGTACTTC.

The sample holds a few counts of this clonotype. The chain carries TRBV7-9 and TRBJ1-1; D unresolved. This CDR3 contains 15 residues. V was pared by 5 bases and J by 1 base, with 14 bases between. The germline V gene has CDR1 SEHNR and CDR2 FQNEAQ (reference sequence). The CDR3 DNA reads as TGTGCCAGCAGCCGACCCGCGGTCCCGAACACTGAAGCTTTCTTT. Encoded protein: CASSRPAVPNTEAFF.

This clonotype was seen repeatedly, ten times or more. The rearrangement links TRBV5-1 to TRBJ2-1; 12 bases match TRBD2. With V trimmed by 4 bases and J by 1 base, 3 bases remained unmatched. Germline lookup yields CDR1 SGHRS and CDR2 YFSETQ. There are 16 residues in the CDR3. The CDR3 sequence: CASSNLAGGSYNEQFF. For the CDR3, the DNA is TGCGCCAGCAGCAACCTAGCGGGAGGGTCCTACAATGAGCAGTTCTTC. Variable domain in full (rest from reference TRBV5-1 and TRBJ2-1): KAGVTQTPRYLIKTRGQQVTLSCSPISGHRSVSWYQQTPGQGLQFLFEYFSETQRNKGNFPGRFSGRQFSNSRSEMNVSTLELGDSALYLCASSNLAGGSYNEQFFGPGTRLTVL.

The chain recombines TRBV15 with TRBJ2-5; 8 bases map to TRBD2. V shed 4 bases, J shed 3 bases, and the junction held 13 bases outside the gene matches. This CDR3 is 17 amino acids long. The V gene's germline CDR1 is LNHNV and CDR2 YYDKDF (reference sequence). CDR3 nucleotides: TGTGCCACCAGCACCCCCTTGGGAGCGGGAGCGGAAGAGACCCAGTACTTC. Amino acids: CATSTPLGAGAEETQYF.

This clonotype turned up a few times. CDR3 in DNA: TGTGCCAGCAGCCCAACCACCAGGGACAGGTTCGTTGGCTACTATGGCTACACCTTC. It specifies CASSPTTRDRFVGYYGYTF. This chain links TRBV11-3 with TRBJ1-2; 8 bases are a match to TRBD1. This CDR3 spans 19 amino acids. Trimming removed 5 bases from V and 3 bases from J; junction bases left unmatched: 20. Germline-derived CDR1 and CDR2 are SGHNT and YENEEA.

The genes are TRBV14 and TRBJ1-1, with D perhaps TRBD1 (6 bases). CDR3 length equals 19 residues. Deletions cut 0 bases from V and 5 bases from J, with 25 bases between. In germline, CDR1 is SGHDN, CDR2 FVKESK. The CDR3 loop reads CASSQDPLGRYRVMTEAFF. DNA of the CDR3: TGTGCCAGCAGCCAAGATCCTCTCGGTCGGTACAGGGTGATGACTGAAGCTTTCTTT.

This clonotype came up many times. The rearrangement uses TRBV7-9 and TRBJ1-1; D uncertain. V lost 1 base and J 4 bases, leaving 10 bases between the germline ends. Per the germline V gene, CDR1 is SEHNR and CDR2 is FQNEAQ (reference sequence). The CDR3 extends over 14 amino acids. The CDR3 region is CASSLDVGITEAFF. CDR3 bases: TGTGCCAGCAGCTTAGACGTAGGGATCACTGAAGCTTTCTTT.

This clonotype was recorded a few times. The chain employs TRBV7-9 and TRBJ2-2; D remains unclear. Trimming removed 0 bases from V and 7 bases from J, with 9 bases in between. The CDR3 runs 14 residues. The germline V gene has CDR1 SEHNR and CDR2 FQNEAQ (reference sequence). The CDR3 loop is CASSLALSIGELFF. The CDR3 bases are TGTGCCAGCAGCTTAGCGCTAAGTATCGGGGAGCTGTTTTTT.

This clonotype turned up a few times. V usage is TRBV19 and J usage is TRBJ2-2; perhaps TRBD2 as D (6 bases). This CDR3 is built from 14 residues. Germline V CDR1 and CDR2: LNHDA, SQIVND (reference sequence). For the CDR3, the DNA is TGTGGAACCCGGGACTCACGCGGCACCGGGGAGCTGTTTTTT. Protein: CGTRDSRGTGELFF.

The chain has TRBV3-1 and TRBJ2-7; no reliable D call. There are 13 residues in the CDR3. V gave up 0 bases and J gave up 4 bases, with 7 bases separating them. Germline loops: CDR1 LGHDT, CDR2 YNNKEL (reference sequence). The CDR3 nucleotides are TGTGCCAGCAGCCAAGACCCGCCATACGAGCAGTACTTC. Residues: CASSQDPPYEQYF.

V gene TRBV7-2 combines with J gene TRBJ2-1, with 7 nucleotides matching TRBD1. Germline assignment: CDR1 SGHTA and CDR2 FQGNSA. Germline trimming cut 1 base from V and 12 bases from J; bases unmatched to any gene: 6. This CDR3 comprises 13 residues. CDR3 sequence reads: CASSLDRGPGQFF. The CDR3 DNA reads TGTGCCAGCAGCTTAGACAGGGGCCCAGGGCAGTTCTTC.

The V and J genes are TRBV7-2 and TRBJ2-7; no definite D call. Germline values: CDR1 SGHTA, CDR2 FQGNSA. The CDR3 is 12 amino acids. V gave up 5 bases and J gave up 5 bases, with 10 bases separating them. The CDR3: CASSERGHEQYF. The CDR3 DNA sequence: TGTGCCAGCAGCGAACGTGGGCACGAGCAGTACTTC. The variable domain in full, with the rest retrieved from reference TRBV7-2 and TRBJ2-7, is GAGVSQSPSNKVTEKGKDVELRCDPISGHTALYWYRQSLGQGLEFLIYFQGNSAPDKSGLPSDRFSAERTGGSVSTLTIQRTQQEDSAVYLCASSERGHEQYFGPGTRLTVT.

This clonotype was seen a handful of times. The rearrangement uses TRBV20-1 and TRBJ2-1, with TRBD1 matching 7 bases. CDR1 is DFQATT and CDR2 is SNEGSKA in the germline V gene (reference sequence). The V gene end was trimmed by 4 bases and the J gene end by 6 bases; junction bases not matched to a gene: 6. The CDR3 covers 13 residues. CDR3 protein: CSAIRDSSNEQFF. For the CDR3, the DNA is TGCAGTGCTATCAGGGACAGTTCCAATGAGCAGTTCTTC.

This clonotype was counted at least ten times. V usage is TRBV7-9 and J usage is TRBJ2-5; D may be TRBD2 (6 bases). Germline loops: CDR1 SEHNR, CDR2 FQNEAQ (reference sequence). The CDR3 runs to 14 residues. Between the trimmed V and J ends, which lost 5 bases and 4 bases, there was a span of 14 bases. CDR3 sequence: CASSPGLDTETQYF. The CDR3 DNA reads as TGTGCCAGCAGCCCGGGACTGGACACAGAGACCCAGTACTTC.

The J gene is TRBJ2-2, the V gene TRBV20-1; D is undetermined. This CDR3 is 14 amino acids long. CDR1 and CDR2 from the germline V gene are DFQATT and SNEGSKA (reference sequence). V lost 0 bases and J lost 5, with 10 bases in between. This chain's CDR3 is CSARDRGETGELFF. The DNA of the CDR3 is TGCAGTGCTAGAGATCGTGGCGAAACCGGGGAGCTGTTTTTT.

The chain has TRBV5-4 and TRBJ2-2, with 11 bases aligning to TRBD2. V was clipped by 2 bases and J by 5 bases; unmatched bases: 5. Per the germline V gene, CDR1 is SGHNT and CDR2 is YYREEE (reference sequence). This CDR3 spans 16 amino acids. The DNA of the CDR3 is TGTGCCAGCAGCTTCGCGACTAGCGGGAAAACCGGGGAGCTGTTTTTT. It translates to CASSFATSGKTGELFF.

This clonotype has just a few counts. The chain joins TRBV7-6 to TRBJ2-5, with D perhaps given as TRBD1 or TRBD2 (6 bases each). Germline V gene sequence: CDR1 SGHVS, CDR2 FNYEAQ. V lost 0 bases, J lost 4 bases, and 12 bases lay in between. The CDR3 consists of 15 residues. CDR3 nucleotides: TGTGCCAGCAGCTTAGCTAGGGGGGCTACAGAGACCCAGTACTTC. Its translation: CASSLARGATETQYF.

This clonotype was seen at least ten times. The chain has TRBV9 and TRBJ2-3; no firm D call. Germline CDR1 reads SGDLS; CDR2 reads YYNGEE. V was shortened by 0 bases and J by 5 bases, with 13 bases between the two germline ends. This CDR3 has 15 residues. The DNA of the CDR3 is TGTGCCAGCAGCGTAGGAACAGCCCTTGGAGATACGCAGTATTTT. Encoded protein: CASSVGTALGDTQYF.

The chain recombines TRBV18 with TRBJ2-7, with D perhaps TRBD2 (5 bases). CDR1 is KGHSH and CDR2 is LQKENI in the germline V gene. This CDR3 has 16 amino acids. V dropped 1 base and J dropped 1 base, with 14 bases sitting between them. The CDR3 DNA follows: TGTGCCAGCTCACCACGGGCGGCGGGTTTATCCTACGAGCAGTACTTC. This encodes CASSPRAAGLSYEQYF.

The chain recombines TRBV4-3 with TRBJ1-1; 8 nucleotides line up with TRBD1. Germline V gives CDR1 LGHNA, CDR2 YSLEER. This CDR3 has 16 residues. V gave up 0 bases and J gave up 1 base; unmatched junction bases: 4. CDR3 DNA: TGCGCCAGCAGCCAAGACAGGGGGCACGGGAACACTGAAGCTTTCTTT. Translated, it gives CASSQDRGHGNTEAFF.